This TCR beta chain emerged from a study of CD8 T cells in Susac syndrome. Reverse transcription of roughly 0.5 to 1 ug RNA was carried out with random hexamers. TCRdb re-called the immunoSEQ multiplex PCR reads with MiXCR, one entry per CDR3 protein. In the table there are 300,000 to 350,000 distinct CDR3 sequences, about 92% of which are singletons. The CDR3 has 11 amino acids. Trimming cost V 3 bases and J 15 bases, with 12 bases left between them. The germline CDR1 and CDR2 sequences are SNHLY and FYNNEI. This sequence originates from a human donor with multiple sclerosis. The chain uses TRBV2 and TRBJ2-1, with D uncertain. The sequencing input was CD4+ T cells from PBMCs. CDR3 bases: TGTGCCAGCAGTGAGCTGTGGAGTGGGTTCTTC. This codes for CASSELWSGFF.